This T cell receptor (beta chain) was sequenced for a study of ipilimumab plus nivolumab after autologous stem cell transplantation. The data were produced by immunoSEQ multiplex PCR, yet TCRdb's version contains in-frame clones alone and is incomplete. The sample records some 17,000 clones, roughly 80% being singletons. This CDR3 has 14 residues. Germline values: CDR1 MNHNY, CDR2 SVGAGI (reference sequence). J lost 5 bases, V lost 7 bases, and 10 bases had no gene match. Sample: PBMCs, taken in a trial of ipilimumab plus nivolumab as post-transplant consolidation. This clonotype was obtained from a male donor with diffuse large B-cell lymphoma. The chain uses TRBV6-6 and TRBJ2-5; 7 nucleotides line up with TRBD2. The CDR3 is CASTERGEQETQYF. The CDR3, as DNA: TGTGCCAGCACCGAACGGGGGGAACAGGAGACCCAGTACTTC.